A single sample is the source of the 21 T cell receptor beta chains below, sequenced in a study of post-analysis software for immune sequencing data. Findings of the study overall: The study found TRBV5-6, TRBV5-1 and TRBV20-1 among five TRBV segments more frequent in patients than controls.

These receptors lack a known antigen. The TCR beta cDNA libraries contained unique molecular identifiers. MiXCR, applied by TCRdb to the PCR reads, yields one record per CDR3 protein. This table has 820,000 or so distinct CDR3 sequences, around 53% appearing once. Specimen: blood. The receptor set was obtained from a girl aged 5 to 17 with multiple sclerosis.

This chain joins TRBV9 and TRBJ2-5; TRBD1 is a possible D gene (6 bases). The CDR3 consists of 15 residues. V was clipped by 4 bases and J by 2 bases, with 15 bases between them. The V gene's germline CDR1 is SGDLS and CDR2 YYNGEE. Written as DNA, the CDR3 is TGTGCCAGCAGCCCCCACCCTGGACAGCAAGAGACCCAGTACTTC. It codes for CASSPHPGQQETQYF.

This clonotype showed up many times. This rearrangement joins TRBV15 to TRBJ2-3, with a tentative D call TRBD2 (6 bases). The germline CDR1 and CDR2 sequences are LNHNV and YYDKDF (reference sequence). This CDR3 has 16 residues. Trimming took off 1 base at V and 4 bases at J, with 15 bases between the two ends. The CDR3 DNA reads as TGTGCCACCAGCAGAGGGGACGGGAGTGCCTCAGATACGCAGTATTTT. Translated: CATSRGDGSASDTQYF.

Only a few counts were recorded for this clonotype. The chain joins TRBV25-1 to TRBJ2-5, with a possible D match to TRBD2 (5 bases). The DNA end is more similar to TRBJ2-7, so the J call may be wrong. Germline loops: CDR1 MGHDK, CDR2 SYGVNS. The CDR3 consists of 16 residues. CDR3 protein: CASSEGTGVLVSEQYF. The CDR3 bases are TGTGCCAGCAGTGAAGGAACCGGGGTCCTTGTCTCCGAGCAGTACTTC.

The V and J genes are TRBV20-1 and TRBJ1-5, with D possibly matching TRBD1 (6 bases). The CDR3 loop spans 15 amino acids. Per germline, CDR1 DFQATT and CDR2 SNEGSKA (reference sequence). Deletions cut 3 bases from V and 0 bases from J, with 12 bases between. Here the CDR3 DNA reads TGCAGTGCTAGTGGACAGAAGGTTAGCAATCAGCCCCAGCATTTT. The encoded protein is CSASGQKVSNQPQHF.

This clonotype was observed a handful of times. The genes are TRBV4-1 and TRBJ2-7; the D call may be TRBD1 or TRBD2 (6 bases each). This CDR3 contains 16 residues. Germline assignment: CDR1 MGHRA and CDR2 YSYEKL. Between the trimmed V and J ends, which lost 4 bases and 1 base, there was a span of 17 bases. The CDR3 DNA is TGCGCCAGCAGCCCTAATGCGGGACACTCGTCCTACGAGCAGTACTTC. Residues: CASSPNAGHSSYEQYF.

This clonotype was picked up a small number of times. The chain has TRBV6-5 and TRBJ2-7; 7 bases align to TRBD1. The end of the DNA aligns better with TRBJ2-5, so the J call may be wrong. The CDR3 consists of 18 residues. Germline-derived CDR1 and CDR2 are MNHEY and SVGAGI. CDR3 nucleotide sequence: TGTGCCAGCAGTTACCCCCAGGGGGACATTTTTCCCCGGGAGACCCAGTACTTC. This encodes CASSYPQGDIFPRETQYF.

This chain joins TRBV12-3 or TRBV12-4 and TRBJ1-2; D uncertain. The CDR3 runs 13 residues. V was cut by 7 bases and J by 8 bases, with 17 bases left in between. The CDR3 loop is CASTLAGPRGYTF. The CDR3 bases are TGTGCCAGCACCTTAGCGGGCCCCAGGGGCTACACCTTC.

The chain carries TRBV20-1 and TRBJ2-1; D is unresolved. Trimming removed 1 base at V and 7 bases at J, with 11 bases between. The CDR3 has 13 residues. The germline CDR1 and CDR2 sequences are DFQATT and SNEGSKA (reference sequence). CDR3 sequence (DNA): TGCAGTGCTAGAGTCCCAGTGGCTAATGAGCAGTTCTTC. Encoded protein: CSARVPVANEQFF.

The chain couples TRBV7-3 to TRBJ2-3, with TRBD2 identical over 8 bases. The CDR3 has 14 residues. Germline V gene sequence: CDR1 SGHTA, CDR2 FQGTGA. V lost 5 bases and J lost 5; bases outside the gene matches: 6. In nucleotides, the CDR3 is TGTGCCAGCAGCCCCGGACTAGCCGAAGATACGCAGTATTTT. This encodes CASSPGLAEDTQYF.

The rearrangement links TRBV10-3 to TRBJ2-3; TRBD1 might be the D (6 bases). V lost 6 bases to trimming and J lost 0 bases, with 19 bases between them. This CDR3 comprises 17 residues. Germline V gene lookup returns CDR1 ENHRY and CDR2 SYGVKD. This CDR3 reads CAISEGVPGQSTDTQYF. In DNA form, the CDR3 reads TGTGCCATCAGCGAAGGGGTTCCGGGACAAAGCACAGATACGCAGTATTTT.

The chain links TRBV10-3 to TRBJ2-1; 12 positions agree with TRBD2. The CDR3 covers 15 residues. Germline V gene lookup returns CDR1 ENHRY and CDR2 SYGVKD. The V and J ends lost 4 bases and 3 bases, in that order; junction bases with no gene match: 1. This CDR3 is CAISGTSGDYNEQFF. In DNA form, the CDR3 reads TGTGCCATCAGTGGGACTAGCGGGGACTACAATGAGCAGTTCTTC.

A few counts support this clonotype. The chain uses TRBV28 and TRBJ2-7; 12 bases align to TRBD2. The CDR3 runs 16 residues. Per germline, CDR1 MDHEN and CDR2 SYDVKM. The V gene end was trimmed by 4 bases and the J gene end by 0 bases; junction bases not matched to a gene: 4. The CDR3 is CASSYATSGSSYEQYF. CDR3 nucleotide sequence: TGTGCCAGCAGTTACGCGACTAGCGGGAGCTCCTACGAGCAGTACTTC.

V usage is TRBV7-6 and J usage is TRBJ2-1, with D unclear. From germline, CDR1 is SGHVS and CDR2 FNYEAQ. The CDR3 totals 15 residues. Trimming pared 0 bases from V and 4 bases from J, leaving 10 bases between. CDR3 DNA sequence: TGTGCCAGCAGCTTAGCGGCGGTAGTTTACAATGAGCAGTTCTTC. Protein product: CASSLAAVVYNEQFF.

The CDR3 DNA reads TGCAGCGTCGCCGCACGACTAGCGGGGAACTACGAGCAGTACTTC. Amino acid sequence: CSVAARLAGNYEQYF. The V gene is TRBV29-1, the J gene TRBJ2-7; TRBD2 matches at 11 bases. In germline, CDR1 is SQVTM, CDR2 ANQGSEA. The J segment lost 3 bases and the V segment lost 6 bases, leaving 10 bases of the junction unmatched. The CDR3 extends over 15 amino acids.

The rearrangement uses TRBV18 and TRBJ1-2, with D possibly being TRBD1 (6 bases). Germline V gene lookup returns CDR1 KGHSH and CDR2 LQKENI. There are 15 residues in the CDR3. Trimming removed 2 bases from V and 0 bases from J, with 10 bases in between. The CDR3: CASSPGTPSNYGYTF. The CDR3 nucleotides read TGTGCCAGCTCACCAGGGACACCTTCTAACTATGGCTACACCTTC. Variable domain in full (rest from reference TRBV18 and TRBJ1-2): NAGVMQNPRHLVRRRGQEARLRCSPMKGHSHVYWYRQLPEEGLKFMVYLQKENIIDESGMPKERFSAEFPKEGPSILRIQQVVRGDSAAYFCASSPGTPSNYGYTFGSGTRLTVV.

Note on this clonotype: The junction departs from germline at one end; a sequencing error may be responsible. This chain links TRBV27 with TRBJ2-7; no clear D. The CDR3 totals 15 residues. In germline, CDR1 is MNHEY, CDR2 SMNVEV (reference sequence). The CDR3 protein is CASSVASSFLYERYF. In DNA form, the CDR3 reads TGTGCCAGCAGTGTTGCGTCTAGTTTCCTCTACGAGCGGTACTTC.

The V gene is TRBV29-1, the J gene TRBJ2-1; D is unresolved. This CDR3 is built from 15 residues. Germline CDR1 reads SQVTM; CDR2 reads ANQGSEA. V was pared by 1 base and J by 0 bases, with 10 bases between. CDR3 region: CSVEGMSSSYNEQFF. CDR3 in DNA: TGCAGCGTTGAAGGTATGTCCTCCTCCTACAATGAGCAGTTCTTC.

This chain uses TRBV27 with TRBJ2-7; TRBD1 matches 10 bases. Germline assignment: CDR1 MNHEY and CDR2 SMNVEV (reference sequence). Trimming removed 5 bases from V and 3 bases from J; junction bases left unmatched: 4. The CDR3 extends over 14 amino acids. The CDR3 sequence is CASSVGQGIYEQYF. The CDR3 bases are TGTGCCAGCAGTGTGGGACAGGGGATCTACGAGCAGTACTTC.

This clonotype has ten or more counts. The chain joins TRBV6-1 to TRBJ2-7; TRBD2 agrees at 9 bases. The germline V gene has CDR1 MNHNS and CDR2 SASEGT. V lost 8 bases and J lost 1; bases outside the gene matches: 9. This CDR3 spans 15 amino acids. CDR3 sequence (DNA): TGTGCCAGCTGCCCCGAGACTAGCGGTTCCTACGAGCAGTACTTC. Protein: CASCPETSGSYEQYF.

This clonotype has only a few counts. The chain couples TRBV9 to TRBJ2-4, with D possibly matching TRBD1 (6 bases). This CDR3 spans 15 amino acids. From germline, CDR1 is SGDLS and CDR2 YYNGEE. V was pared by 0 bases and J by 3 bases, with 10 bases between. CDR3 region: CASSVDEGGKNIQYF. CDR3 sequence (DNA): TGTGCCAGCAGCGTAGATGAAGGGGGCAAAAACATTCAGTACTTC.

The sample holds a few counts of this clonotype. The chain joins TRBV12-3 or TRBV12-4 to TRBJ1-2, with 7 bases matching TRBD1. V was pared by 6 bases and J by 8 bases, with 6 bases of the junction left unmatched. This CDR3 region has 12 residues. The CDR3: CASSPLQGGYTF. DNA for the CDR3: TGTGCCAGCAGCCCCTTACAGGGGGGCTACACCTTC.